This T cell receptor beta chain was captured in a study of CD8 T cells in ankylosing spondylitis. V was trimmed by 6 bases and J by 6 bases, leaving 7 bases between them. Germline CDR1 and CDR2: SEHNR and FQNEAQ (reference sequence). The CDR3 runs to 11 residues. Library preparation for TCR beta used quantitative 5'-RACE with molecular barcodes. TCRdb processed the 5' RACE reads anew with MiXCR; each CDR3 protein has one entry. The sample contains about 420,000 distinct CDR3 sequences, 20% to 25% of which appear only once. In its sample, this clonotype was seen a few times. Its antigen remains unidentified. Study-level points and caveats: What appeared characteristic of ankylosing spondylitis blood was a TCR beta motif of under 10 highly homologous variants.

The chain carries TRBV7-9 and TRBJ2-3; D is uncertain. This TCR was recovered from a male donor with ankylosing spondylitis. Input material: blood, either unsorted or a sorted T cell fraction (not recorded which). The CDR3 DNA reads as TGTGCCAGCAGTACAAGTGATACGCAGTATTTT. Translation: CASSTSDTQYF. The full variable domain, rest sourced from reference TRBV7-9 and TRBJ2-3, is DTGVSQNPRHKITKRGQNVTFRCDPISEHNRLYWYRQTLGQGPEFLTYFQNEAQLEKSRLLSDRFSAERPKGSFSTLEIQRTEQGDSAMYLCASSTSDTQYFGPGTRLTVL.